This paragraph covers one TCR beta chain sequence. What it binds is unknown. These data are taken from a study of OX40 agonist ivuxolimab in advanced cancers. Study-level findings and limits: Normalized T-cell clonal expansion was also low in some nonresponders.

Clones were sequenced by immunoSEQ multiplex PCR, and TCRdb holds only the in-frame ones, with some missing. The table shows approximately 33,000 clones, with 90% occurring only once. The CDR3 is made up of 13 amino acids. V was clipped by 6 bases and J by 0 bases, with 7 bases between them. From germline, CDR1 is LGHNT and CDR2 FRNRAP. The clonotype was recovered from an adult with an advanced solid tumor such as melanoma, head and neck, liver or kidney cancer. The sequencing used CD4+ or CD8+ T cells sorted from blood, collected in a trial of the OX40 agonist ivuxolimab. The chain couples TRBV12-5 to TRBJ2-3; D is uncertain. This chain's CDR3 is CASGPPSTDTQYF. The CDR3 DNA follows: TGTGCTAGTGGCCCCCCAAGCACAGATACGCAGTATTTT. Looking up the rest from reference TRBV12-5 and TRBJ2-3 gives the full variable domain: DARVTQTPRHKVTEMGQEVTMRCQPILGHNTVFWYRQTMMQGLELLAYFRNRAPLDDSGMPKDRFSAEMPDATLATLKIQPSEPRDSAVYFCASGPPSTDTQYFGPGTRLTVL.